These T cell receptor beta chains were read from a single sample in a study of blood T cell repertoires in COVID-19. Libraries were prepared by immunoSEQ multiplex PCR; TCRdb keeps only in-frame clonotypes and omits some of them. The table lists about 270,000 clones, around four fifths of them singletons. The sample was peripheral blood. The receptor set was obtained from a woman between 50 and 59 years old with active or convalescent COVID-19. The CDR3 runs from the conserved cysteine through the conserved F or W. Fields, in order: V gene, CDR3 protein.

V: TRBV28; CDR3: CASTETGAGEQYF
V: TRBV7-6; CDR3: CASSLYGRASTDTQYF
V: TRBV10-3; CDR3: CAIGTSGTYEQYF
V: TRBV18; CDR3: CASSRTTPQGATNEKLFF
V: TRBV7-3; CDR3: CASSSQGLAGIRRDTQYF
V: TRBV9; CDR3: CASSVDSGGASGNTIYF
V: TRBV24-1; CDR3: CATSGGASGPSSYNEQFF
V: TRBV5-1; CDR3: CASSLGQMQETQYF
V: TRBV5-1; CDR3: CASKDRENSPLHF
V: TRBV5-4; CDR3: CASSHRLAGNIYNEQFF
V: TRBV18; CDR3: CASSQIAGGSGTEAFF